The T cell receptor beta chain under discussion was sequenced for a study of lymphopenia after photon versus proton radiotherapy. Overall study results and limits: Larger post-nadir TCR diversity loss correlated inversely with survival in deceased patients. Authors raise, but do not show, better survival with proton therapy. Relative stability marked proton patients; photon patients lost diversity and naive cells.

The method was immunoSEQ multiplex PCR; TCRdb's version includes in-frame clones alone and lacks a portion of them. Of about 24,000 clones listed, approximately 84% are singletons. Comment on this clone: Its cognate antigen is unknown.

CDR1 and CDR2 from the germline V gene are SGHKS and YYEKEE (reference sequence). J was trimmed by 3 bases and V by 3 bases; bases with no gene match: 0. The CDR3 has 13 residues. V and J are TRBV5-5 and TRBJ2-4; 7 bases line up with TRBD1. The sequences come from peripheral blood, collected from a patient treated with photon-based radiotherapy. This sequence originates from a man aged 35 to 55 with gastric cancer. The CDR3 reads CASSWDSKNIQYF. CDR3 nucleotides: TGTGCCAGCAGCTGGGACAGCAAAAACATTCAGTACTTC.